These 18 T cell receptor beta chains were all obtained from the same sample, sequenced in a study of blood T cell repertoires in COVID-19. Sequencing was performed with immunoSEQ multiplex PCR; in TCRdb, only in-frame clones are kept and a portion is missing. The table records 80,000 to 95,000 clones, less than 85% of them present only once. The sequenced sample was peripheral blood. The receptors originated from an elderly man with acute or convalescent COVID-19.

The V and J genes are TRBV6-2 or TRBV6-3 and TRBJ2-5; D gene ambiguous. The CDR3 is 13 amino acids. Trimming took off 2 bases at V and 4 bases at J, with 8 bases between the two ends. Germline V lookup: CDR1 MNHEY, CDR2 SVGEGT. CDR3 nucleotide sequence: TGTGCCAGCAGTTACCTTAGTGGAGAGACCCAGTACTTC. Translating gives CASSYLSGETQYF.

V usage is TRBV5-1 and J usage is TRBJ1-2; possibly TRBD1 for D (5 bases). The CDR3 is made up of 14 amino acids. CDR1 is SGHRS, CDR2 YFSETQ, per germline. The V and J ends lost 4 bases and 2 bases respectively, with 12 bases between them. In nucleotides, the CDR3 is TGCGCCAGCAGCGGGGCCGGAGGGAACTATGGCTACACCTTC. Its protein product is CASSGAGGNYGYTF.

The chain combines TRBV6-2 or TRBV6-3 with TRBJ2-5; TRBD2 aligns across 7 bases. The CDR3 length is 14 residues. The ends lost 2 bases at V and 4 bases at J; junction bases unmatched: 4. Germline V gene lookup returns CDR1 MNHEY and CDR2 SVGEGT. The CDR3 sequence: CASSYGGSTETQYF. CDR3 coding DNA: TGTGCCAGCAGTTACGGCGGGAGCACAGAGACCCAGTACTTC.

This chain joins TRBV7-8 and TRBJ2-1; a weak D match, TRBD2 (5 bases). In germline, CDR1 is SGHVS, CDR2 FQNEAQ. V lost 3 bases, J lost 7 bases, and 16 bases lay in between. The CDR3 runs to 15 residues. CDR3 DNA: TGTGCCAGCAGCTTTTTTGAGGGATTTGAAAATGAGCAGTTCTTC. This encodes CASSFFEGFENEQFF.

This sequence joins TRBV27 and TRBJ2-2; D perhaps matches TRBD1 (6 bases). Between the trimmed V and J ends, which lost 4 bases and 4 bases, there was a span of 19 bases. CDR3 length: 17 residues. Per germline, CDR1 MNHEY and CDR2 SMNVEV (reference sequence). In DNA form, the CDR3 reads TGTGCCAGCAGTTCCCCGGGACAAGGCCTCGCCACCGGGGAGCTGTTTTTT. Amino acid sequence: CASSSPGQGLATGELFF.

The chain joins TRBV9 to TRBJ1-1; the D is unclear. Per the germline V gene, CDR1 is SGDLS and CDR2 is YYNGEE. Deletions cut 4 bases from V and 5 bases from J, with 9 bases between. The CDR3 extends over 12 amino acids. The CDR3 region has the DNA TGTGCCAGCAGCCCTCCCTTTACTGAAGCTTTCTTT. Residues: CASSPPFTEAFF. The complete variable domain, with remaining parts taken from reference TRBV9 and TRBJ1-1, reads DSGVTQTPKHLITATGQRVTLRCSPRSGDLSVYWYQQSLDQGLQFLIQYYNGEERAKGNILERFSAQQFPDLHSELNLSSLELGDSALYFCASSPPFTEAFFGQGTRLTVV.

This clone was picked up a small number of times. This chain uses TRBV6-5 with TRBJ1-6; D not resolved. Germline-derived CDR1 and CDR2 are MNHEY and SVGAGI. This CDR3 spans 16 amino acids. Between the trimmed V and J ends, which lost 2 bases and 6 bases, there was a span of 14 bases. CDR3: CASSYDRQASNSPLHF. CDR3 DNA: TGTGCCAGCAGTTACGACCGACAAGCCAGTAATTCACCCCTCCACTTT.

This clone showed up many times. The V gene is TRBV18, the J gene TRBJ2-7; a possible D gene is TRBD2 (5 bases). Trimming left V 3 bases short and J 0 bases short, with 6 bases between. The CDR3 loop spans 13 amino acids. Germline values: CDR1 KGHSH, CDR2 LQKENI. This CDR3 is CASSPGLSYEQYF. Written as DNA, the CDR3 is TGTGCCAGCTCACCCGGACTCTCCTACGAGCAGTACTTC.

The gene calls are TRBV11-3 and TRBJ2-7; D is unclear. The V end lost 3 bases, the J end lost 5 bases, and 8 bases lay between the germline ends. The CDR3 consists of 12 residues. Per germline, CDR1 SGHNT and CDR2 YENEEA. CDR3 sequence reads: CASSLRGDEQYF. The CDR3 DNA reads TGTGCCAGCAGCTTGAGAGGAGACGAGCAGTACTTC.

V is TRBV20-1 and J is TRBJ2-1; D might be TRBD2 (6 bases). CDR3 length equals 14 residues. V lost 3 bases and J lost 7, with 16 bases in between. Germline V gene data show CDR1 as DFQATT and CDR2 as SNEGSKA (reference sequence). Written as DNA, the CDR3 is TGCAGTGCTAGTAGGGCGGGACCCGGGAATGAGCAGTTCTTC. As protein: CSASRAGPGNEQFF.

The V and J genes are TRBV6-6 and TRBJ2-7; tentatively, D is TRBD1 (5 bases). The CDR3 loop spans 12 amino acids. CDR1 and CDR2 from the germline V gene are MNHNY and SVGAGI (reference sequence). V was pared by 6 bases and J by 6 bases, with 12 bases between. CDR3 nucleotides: TGTGCCAGCAGATCCCCCCAGGGCGAGCAGTACTTC. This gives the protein CASRSPQGEQYF.

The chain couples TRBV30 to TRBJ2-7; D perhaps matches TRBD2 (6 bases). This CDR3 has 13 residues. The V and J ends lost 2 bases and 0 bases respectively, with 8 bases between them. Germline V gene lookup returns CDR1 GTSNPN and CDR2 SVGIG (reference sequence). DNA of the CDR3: TGTGCCTGGAGTCCCGGGGGCTCCTACGAGCAGTACTTC. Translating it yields CAWSPGGSYEQYF.

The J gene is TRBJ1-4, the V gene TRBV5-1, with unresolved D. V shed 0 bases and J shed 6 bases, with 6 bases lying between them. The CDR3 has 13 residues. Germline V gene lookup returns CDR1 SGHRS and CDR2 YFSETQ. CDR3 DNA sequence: TGCGCCAGCAGCTTGGTCGGGGATGAAAAACTGTTTTTT. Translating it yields CASSLVGDEKLFF.

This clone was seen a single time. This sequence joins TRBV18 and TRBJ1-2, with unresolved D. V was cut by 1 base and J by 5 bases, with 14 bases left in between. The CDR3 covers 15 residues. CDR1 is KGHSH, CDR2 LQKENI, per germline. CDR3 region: CASSPRQGTQYGYTF. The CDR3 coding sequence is TGTGCCAGCTCACCACGACAAGGAACACAATATGGCTACACCTTC.

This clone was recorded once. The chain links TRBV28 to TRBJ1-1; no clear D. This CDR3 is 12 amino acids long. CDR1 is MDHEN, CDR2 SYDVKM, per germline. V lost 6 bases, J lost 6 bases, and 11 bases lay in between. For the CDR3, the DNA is TGTGCCAGCAGCACCCTAAAATCTGAAGCTTTCTTT. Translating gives CASSTLKSEAFF.

The CDR3 reads CASSLGRGSNYEQYF. DNA of the CDR3: TGCGCCAGCAGCCTGGGCAGGGGGAGTAACTACGAGCAGTACTTC. J is TRBJ2-7 and V is TRBV5-1; 7 nucleotides line up with TRBD1. Germline V CDR1 and CDR2: SGHRS, YFSETQ. The CDR3 is made up of 15 amino acids. With V trimmed by 4 bases and J by 3 bases, 10 bases remained unmatched.

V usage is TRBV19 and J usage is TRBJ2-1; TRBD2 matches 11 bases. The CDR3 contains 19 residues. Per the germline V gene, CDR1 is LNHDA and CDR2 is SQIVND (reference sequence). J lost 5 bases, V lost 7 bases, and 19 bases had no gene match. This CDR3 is CASKGGAGLAGRINNEQFF. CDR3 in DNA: TGTGCCAGTAAGGGGGGGGCCGGACTAGCGGGCCGTATTAACAATGAGCAGTTCTTC.

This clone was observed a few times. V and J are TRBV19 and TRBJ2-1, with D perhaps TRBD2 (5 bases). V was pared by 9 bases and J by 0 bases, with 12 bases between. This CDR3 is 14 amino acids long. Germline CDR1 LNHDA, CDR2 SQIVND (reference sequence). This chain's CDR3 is CASRPGISYNEQFF. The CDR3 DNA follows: TGTGCCAGCCGCCCCGGGATCTCCTACAATGAGCAGTTCTTC.